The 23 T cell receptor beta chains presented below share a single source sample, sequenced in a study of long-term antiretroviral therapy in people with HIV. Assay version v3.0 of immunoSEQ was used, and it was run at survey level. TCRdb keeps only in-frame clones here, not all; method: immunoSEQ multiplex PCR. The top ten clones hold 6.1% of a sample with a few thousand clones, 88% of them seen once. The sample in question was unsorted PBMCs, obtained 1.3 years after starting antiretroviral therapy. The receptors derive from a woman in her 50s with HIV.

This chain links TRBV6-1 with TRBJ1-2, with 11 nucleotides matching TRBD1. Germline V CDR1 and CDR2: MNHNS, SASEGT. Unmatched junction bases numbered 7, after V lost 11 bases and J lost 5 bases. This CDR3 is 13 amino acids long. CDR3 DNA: TGTGCCTCCCAGGGGGACAGGGGGTATGGCTACACCTTC. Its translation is CASQGDRGYGYTF.

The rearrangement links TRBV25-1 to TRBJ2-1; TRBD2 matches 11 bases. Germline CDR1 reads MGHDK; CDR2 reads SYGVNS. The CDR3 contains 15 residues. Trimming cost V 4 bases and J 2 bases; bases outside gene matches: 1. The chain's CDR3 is CASSGSGGAYNEQFF. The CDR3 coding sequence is TGTGCCAGCAGTGGTAGCGGGGGGGCCTACAATGAGCAGTTCTTC.

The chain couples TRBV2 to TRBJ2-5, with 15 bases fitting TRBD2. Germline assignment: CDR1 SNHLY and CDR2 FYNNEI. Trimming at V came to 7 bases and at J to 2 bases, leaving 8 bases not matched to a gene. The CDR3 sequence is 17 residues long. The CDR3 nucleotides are TGTGCCAGCACCACCGGACTAGCGGGGGGGATTCAAGAGACCCAGTACTTC. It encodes CASTTGLAGGIQETQYF. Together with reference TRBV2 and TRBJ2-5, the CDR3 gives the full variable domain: EPEVTQTPSHQVTQMGQEVILRCVPISNHLYFYWYRQILGQKVEFLVSFYNNEISEKSEIFDDQFSVERPDGSNFTLKIRSTKLEDSAMYFCASTTGLAGGIQETQYFGPGTRLLVL.

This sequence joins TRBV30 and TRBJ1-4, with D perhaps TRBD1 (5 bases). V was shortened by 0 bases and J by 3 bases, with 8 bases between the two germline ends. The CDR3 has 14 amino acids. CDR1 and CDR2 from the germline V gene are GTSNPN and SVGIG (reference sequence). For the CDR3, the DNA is TGTGCCTGGAGTGTGGGGGGGGCTAATGAAAAACTGTTTTTT. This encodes CAWSVGGANEKLFF.

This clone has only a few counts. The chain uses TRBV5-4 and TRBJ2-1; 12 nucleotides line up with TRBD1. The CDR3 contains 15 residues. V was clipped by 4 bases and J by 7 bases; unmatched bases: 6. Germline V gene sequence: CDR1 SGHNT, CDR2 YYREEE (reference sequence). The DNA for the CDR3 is TGTGCCAGCAGCCCGGGGACAGGGGGCGGGAATGAGCAGTTCTTC. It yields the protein CASSPGTGGGNEQFF.

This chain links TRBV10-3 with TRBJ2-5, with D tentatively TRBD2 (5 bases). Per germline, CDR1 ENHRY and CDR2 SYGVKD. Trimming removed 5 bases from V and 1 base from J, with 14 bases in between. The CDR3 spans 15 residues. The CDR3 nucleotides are TGTGCCATCAGTACTCGGCTAGCCACCCAAGAGACCCAGTACTTC. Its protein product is CAISTRLATQETQYF.

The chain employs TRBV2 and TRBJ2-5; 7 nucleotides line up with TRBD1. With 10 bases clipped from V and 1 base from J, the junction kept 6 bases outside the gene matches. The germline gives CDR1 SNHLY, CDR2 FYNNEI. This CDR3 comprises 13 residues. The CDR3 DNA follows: TGTGCCAACCTGGGACAGACCCAAGAGACCCAGTACTTC. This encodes CANLGQTQETQYF.

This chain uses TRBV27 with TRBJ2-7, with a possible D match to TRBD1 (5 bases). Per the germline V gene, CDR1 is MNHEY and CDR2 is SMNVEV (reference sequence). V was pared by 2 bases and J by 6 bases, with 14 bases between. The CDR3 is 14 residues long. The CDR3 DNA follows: TGTGCCAGCAGTTTAAGGCAGGGCGTAGGCGAGCAGTACTTC. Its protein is CASSLRQGVGEQYF.

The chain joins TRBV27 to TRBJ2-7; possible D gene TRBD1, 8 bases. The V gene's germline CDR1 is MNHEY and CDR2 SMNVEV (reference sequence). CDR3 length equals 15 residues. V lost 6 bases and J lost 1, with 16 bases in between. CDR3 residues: CASSLGQGGSYEQYV. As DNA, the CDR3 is TGTGCCAGCAGCCTTGGACAGGGAGGGTCCTACGAGCAGTACGTC.

The CDR3 is CASMSSGANVLTF. The DNA for the CDR3 is TGTGCCAGTATGAGCTCTGGGGCCAACGTCCTGACTTTC. This rearrangement joins TRBV27 to TRBJ2-6; D remains ambiguous. The ends were cut back, 9 bases at V and 0 bases at J, with 6 bases in the middle. The CDR3 has 13 amino acids. Germline CDR1 reads MNHEY; CDR2 reads SMNVEV (reference sequence).

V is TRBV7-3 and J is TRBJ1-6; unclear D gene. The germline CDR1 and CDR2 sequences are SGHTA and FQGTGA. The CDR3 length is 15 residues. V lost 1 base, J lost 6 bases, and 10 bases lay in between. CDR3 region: CASSLRIGSNSPLHF. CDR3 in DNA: TGTGCCAGCAGCTTAAGGATAGGTTCTAATTCACCCCTCCACTTT.

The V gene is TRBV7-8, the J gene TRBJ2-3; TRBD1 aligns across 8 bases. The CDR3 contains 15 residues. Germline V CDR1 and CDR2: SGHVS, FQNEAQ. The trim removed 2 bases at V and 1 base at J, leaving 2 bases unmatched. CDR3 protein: CASSLQGARTDTQYF. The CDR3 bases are TGTGCCAGCAGCTTACAGGGGGCCCGCACAGATACGCAGTATTTT.

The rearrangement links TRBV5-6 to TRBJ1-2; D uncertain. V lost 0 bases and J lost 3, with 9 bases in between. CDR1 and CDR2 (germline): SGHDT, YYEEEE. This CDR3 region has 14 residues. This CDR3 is CASSLVGKDYGYTF. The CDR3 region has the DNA TGTGCCAGCAGCTTGGTAGGGAAAGACTATGGCTACACCTTC.

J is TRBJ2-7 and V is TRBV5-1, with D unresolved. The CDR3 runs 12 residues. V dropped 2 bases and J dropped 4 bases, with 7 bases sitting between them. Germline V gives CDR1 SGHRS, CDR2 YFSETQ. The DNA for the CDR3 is TGCGCCAGCAGCTTTGACGGGTACGAGCAGTACGTC. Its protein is CASSFDGYEQYV.

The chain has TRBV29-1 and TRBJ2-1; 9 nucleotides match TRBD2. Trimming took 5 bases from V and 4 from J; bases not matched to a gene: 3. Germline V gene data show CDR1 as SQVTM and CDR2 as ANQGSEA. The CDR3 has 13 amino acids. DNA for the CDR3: TGCAGCGTTCAGACTAGCGGATACAATGAGCAGTTCTTC. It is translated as CSVQTSGYNEQFF.

The CDR3 coding sequence is TGTGCCAGTGCGCGTGGAGGTCCCAAAAACATTCAGTACTTC. This gives the protein CASARGGPKNIQYF. V usage is TRBV7-8 and J usage is TRBJ2-4, with D possibly being TRBD2 (5 bases). The germline CDR1 and CDR2 sequences are SGHVS and FQNEAQ. The CDR3 is made up of 14 amino acids. V was pared by 9 bases and J by 2 bases, with 14 bases between.

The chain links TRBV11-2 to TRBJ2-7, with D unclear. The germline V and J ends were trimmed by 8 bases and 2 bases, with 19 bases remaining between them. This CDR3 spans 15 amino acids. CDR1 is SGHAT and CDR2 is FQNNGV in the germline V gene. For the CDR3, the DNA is TGTGCCAGCGCTAAATTGTCGGGTGGCGCCTACGAGCAGTACTTC. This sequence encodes CASAKLSGGAYEQYF. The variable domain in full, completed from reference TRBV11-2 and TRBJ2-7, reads EAGVAQSPRYKIIEKRQSVAFWCNPISGHATLYWYQQILGQGPKLLIQFQNNGVVDDSQLPKDRFSAERLKGVDSTLKIQPAKLEDSAVYLCASAKLSGGAYEQYFGPGTRLTVT.

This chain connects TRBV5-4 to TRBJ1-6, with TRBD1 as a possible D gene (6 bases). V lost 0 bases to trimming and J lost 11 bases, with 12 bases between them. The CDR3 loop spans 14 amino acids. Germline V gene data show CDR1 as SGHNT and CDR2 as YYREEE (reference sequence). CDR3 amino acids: CASSLEGRGAPLHF. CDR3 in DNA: TGTGCCAGCAGCTTGGAAGGCAGGGGAGCACCCCTCCACTTT.

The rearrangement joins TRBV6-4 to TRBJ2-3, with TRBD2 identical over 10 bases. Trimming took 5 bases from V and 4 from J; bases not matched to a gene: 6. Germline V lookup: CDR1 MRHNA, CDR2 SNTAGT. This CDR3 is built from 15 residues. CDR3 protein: CASSPGSGGADTQYF. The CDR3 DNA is TGTGCCAGCAGTCCCGGGAGCGGGGGGGCAGATACGCAGTATTTT.

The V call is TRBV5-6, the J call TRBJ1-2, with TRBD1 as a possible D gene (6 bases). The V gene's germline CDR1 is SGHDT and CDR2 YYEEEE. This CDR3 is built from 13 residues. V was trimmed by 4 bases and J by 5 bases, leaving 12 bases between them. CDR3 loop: CASSPGGGYGYTF. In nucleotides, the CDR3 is TGTGCCAGCAGCCCGGGAGGGGGGTATGGCTACACCTTC.

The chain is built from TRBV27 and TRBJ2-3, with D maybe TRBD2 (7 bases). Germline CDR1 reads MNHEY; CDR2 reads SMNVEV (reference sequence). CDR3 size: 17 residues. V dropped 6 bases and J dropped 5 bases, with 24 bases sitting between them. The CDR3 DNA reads TGTGCCAGCAGACTCTCCACGGGGGGCCCTACTGTAGATACGCAGTATTTT. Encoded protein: CASRLSTGGPTVDTQYF.

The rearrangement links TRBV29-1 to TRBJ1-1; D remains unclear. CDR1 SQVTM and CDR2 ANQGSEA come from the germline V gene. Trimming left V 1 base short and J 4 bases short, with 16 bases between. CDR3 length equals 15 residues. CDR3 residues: CSVEGKGGWATEAFF. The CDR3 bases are TGCAGCGTTGAAGGAAAGGGAGGTTGGGCCACTGAAGCTTTCTTT.

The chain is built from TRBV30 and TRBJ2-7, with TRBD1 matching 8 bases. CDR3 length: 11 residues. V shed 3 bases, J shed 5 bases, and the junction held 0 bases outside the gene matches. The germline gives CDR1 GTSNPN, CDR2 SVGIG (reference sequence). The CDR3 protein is CAWRQGDEQYV. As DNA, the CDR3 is TGTGCCTGGAGACAGGGGGACGAGCAGTACGTC.